This TCR beta chain was documented in a study of T cell repertoires in cytomegalovirus infection. The wider study: CMV epitopes in the study were HLA-C-restricted (recently identified) and HLA-B-restricted (well studied). In public TCR beta signatures, there were indications of both CMV infection and matching HLA type. Findings of the study overall: Using cumulative public TCR beta family frequency, the authors identified those who carried CMV together with the relevant HLA. In two of eight donors, the top clonotype was HLA-C-restricted CMV-specific.

This clonotype was counted between two and nine times. Antigen unknown. TCRdb passed the reads through MiXCR, listing each CDR3 protein once. This table has roughly 500,000 distinct CDR3 sequences, about 33% appearing once. Per the germline V gene, CDR1 is MNHEY and CDR2 is SVGEGT. The CDR3 is made up of 15 amino acids. V gave up 2 bases and J gave up 0 bases, with 9 bases separating them. The sequence was obtained from a human donor in good health (CMV status not recorded). Some clones in this sample may be carry-over from other donors' samples. The starting material was cultured PBMCs, obtained from culture after CMV antigen stimulation. This rearrangement joins TRBV6-2 or TRBV6-3 to TRBJ2-3; no clear D gene. CDR3 DNA sequence: TGTGCCAGCAGTTACAGTCTAACTAGCACAGATACGCAGTATTTT. It translates to CASSYSLTSTDTQYF.